These T cell receptor beta chains were read from a single sample in a study of T-cell memory formation after mild COVID-19. TCRdb independently ran MiXCR on the 5' RACE reads; one entry per CDR3 protein. The profile shows fewer than 500,000 distinct CDR3 sequences, approximately 23% of them singletons. The sequenced sample was PBMCs or a T cell subset sorted from them (not recorded which). These receptors came from an adult woman who had mild COVID-19 (a few samples of this study predate the infection). Cell type and time point are not known. Each CDR3 is given with its conserved first and last residue. A D gene is named only where the DNA matches it firmly. Size is stated for part of the rows, as once, few or many counts, or as a class when the clone is expanded.

size: few
D: TRBD1
J: TRBJ1-5
V: TRBV6-1
DNA: TGTGCCAGCAGTGAATCCCCGGAGACAGGGGGAGACCAGCCCCAGCATTTT
CDR3: CASSESPETGGDQPQHF

size: NA
D: TRBD1
J: TRBJ2-3
V: TRBV15
DNA: TGTGCCACCAGCGCAACCGGGACAGGTATCACAGATACGCAGTATTTT
CDR3: CATSATGTGITDTQYF

size: NA
D: NA
J: TRBJ2-3
V: TRBV11-2
DNA: TGTGCCAGCAGCCCCCGGATTGCGGATGGTACGCAGTATTTT
CDR3: CASSPRIADGTQYF

size: NA
D: NA
J: TRBJ2-1
V: TRBV6-4
DNA: TGTGCCAGCAGTAAAAGGACTAACGCCTACAATGAGCAGTTCTTC
CDR3: CASSKRTNAYNEQFF

size: few
D: NA
J: TRBJ2-5
V: TRBV18
DNA: TGTGCCAGCTCACCACCGACTGTGGGGACCCAGTACTTC
CDR3: CASSPPTVGTQYF

size: NA
D: NA
J: TRBJ1-1
V: TRBV3-1
DNA: TGTGCCAGCAGTACCCAACGTGCGGGGTTGAACACTGAAGCTTTCTTT
CDR3: CASSTQRAGLNTEAFF

size: few
D: NA
J: TRBJ1-2
V: TRBV6-5
DNA: TGTGCCGCGTTTCAAGGGCCAGCAACATTCTATGGCTACACCTTC
CDR3: CAAFQGPATFYGYTF

size: NA
D: NA
J: TRBJ1-3
V: TRBV4-2
DNA: TGTGCCAGCAGCGCGTCAGGGAAGAGCTCTGGAAACACCATATATTTT
CDR3: CASSASGKSSGNTIYF

size: few
D: TRBD2
J: TRBJ2-2
V: TRBV5-1
DNA: TGCGCCAGTCGCCGAGGGACTAGTGACACCGGGGAGCTGTTTTTT
CDR3: CASRRGTSDTGELFF

size: NA
D: NA
J: TRBJ2-5
V: TRBV27
DNA: TGTGCCAGCAGTTTGACTGGGGGTCGTAAAGGGGCAAGTAAAGAGACCCAGTACTTC
CDR3: CASSLTGGRKGASKETQYF

size: few
D: TRBD2
J: TRBJ2-3
V: TRBV7-3
DNA: TGTGCCAGCAGCGAGGGACTAGGGCCGACAGATACGCAGTATTTT
CDR3: CASSEGLGPTDTQYF

size: few
D: TRBD2
J: TRBJ2-3
V: TRBV12-3/TRBV12-4
DNA: TGTGCCAGCAGTTTGGAGGGACTAGCGGGGGCAGATACGCAGTATTTT
CDR3: CASSLEGLAGADTQYF

size: few
D: TRBD1
J: TRBJ1-6
V: TRBV6-2/TRBV6-3
DNA: TGTGCCAGCATCCCGAACAGGGGAGGAGGCTCACCCCTCCACTTT
CDR3: CASIPNRGGGSPLHF

size: few
D: NA
J: TRBJ2-7
V: TRBV20-1
DNA: TGCAGTGCTAGGGCGCCTACAGAGTTTTACGAGCAGTACTTC
CDR3: CSARAPTEFYEQYF

size: few
D: TRBD2
J: TRBJ2-3
V: TRBV6-6
DNA: TGTGCCAGCAGTTACCGACTAGCGGGAGGTTCTGCAGATACGCAGTATTTT
CDR3: CASSYRLAGGSADTQYF

size: NA
D: NA
J: TRBJ1-1
V: TRBV12-3/TRBV12-4
DNA: TGTGCCAGCAGCCGCCCCGGGGGCGGTGAAGCTTTCTTT
CDR3: CASSRPGGGEAFF

size: NA
D: TRBD1
J: TRBJ2-7
V: TRBV23-1
DNA: TGCGCCAGCACGCGACAGGGAGATGGCTACGAGCAGTACTTC
CDR3: CASTRQGDGYEQYF

size: NA
D: NA
J: TRBJ1-6
V: TRBV6-5
DNA: TGTGCCAGCAGCCTAGTTCGCCGCGGCAGACAAAATTCACCCCTCCACTTT
CDR3: CASSLVRRGRQNSPLHF

size: NA
D: NA
J: TRBJ2-2
V: TRBV19
DNA: TGTGCCAGTAGTATGGTCGGGGTCAACGGGGAGCTGTTTTTT
CDR3: CASSMVGVNGELFF

size: few
D: TRBD1
J: TRBJ1-4
V: TRBV19
DNA: TGTGCCAGTAGTATCCAGAACAGGGGACCACGGGAAAAACTGTTTTTT
CDR3: CASSIQNRGPREKLFF

size: few
D: TRBD1
J: TRBJ2-3
V: TRBV7-9
DNA: TGTGCCATCAAGACAGGGGTTCTCACAGATACGCAGTATTTT
CDR3: CAIKTGVLTDTQYF

size: NA
D: TRBD2
J: TRBJ2-1
V: TRBV10-2
DNA: TGCGCCAGCAACCCATCTAGGCGGGGGGATGAGCAGTTCTTC
CDR3: CASNPSRRGDEQFF

size: few
D: NA
J: TRBJ1-5
V: TRBV7-8
DNA: TGTGCCAGCAGCTTAGAGTTCGGTCAGCCCCAGCATTTT
CDR3: CASSLEFGQPQHF

size: NA
D: NA
J: TRBJ1-1
V: TRBV29-1
DNA: TGCAGCGTTGATGGGTTGGTCAGGAACACTGAAGCTTTCTTT
CDR3: CSVDGLVRNTEAFF

size: few
D: TRBD2
J: TRBJ2-1
V: TRBV15
DNA: TGTGCCACCAGCAATGGCGGGAGAAAAAATGAGCAGTTCTTC
CDR3: CATSNGGRKNEQFF

size: NA
D: TRBD1
J: TRBJ2-2
V: TRBV12-3/TRBV12-4
DNA: TGTGCCAGCACCGGACAGGTCACCGGGGAGCTGTTTTTT
CDR3: CASTGQVTGELFF

size: few
D: NA
J: TRBJ2-7
V: TRBV21-1
DNA: TGTGCCAGCAGCCCCAGGGTCAGGGGTTCCTACGAGCAGTACTTC
CDR3: CASSPRVRGSYEQYF

size: many
D: NA
J: TRBJ2-7
V: TRBV5-6
DNA: TGTGCCAGCAGCTTGGCCCACGAGCAGTACTTC
CDR3: CASSLAHEQYF

size: few
D: NA
J: TRBJ2-3
V: TRBV14
DNA: TGTGCCAGCAGCCAAAGCGTCGGAAAACCCACAGATACGCAGTATTTT
CDR3: CASSQSVGKPTDTQYF

size: NA
D: NA
J: TRBJ2-5
V: TRBV15
DNA: TGTGCCACCAGCAGCGGTGGGAGAGAGACCCAGTACTTC
CDR3: CATSSGGRETQYF

size: many
D: NA
J: TRBJ1-5
V: TRBV6-2/TRBV6-3
DNA: TGTGCCAGCAGCCCAGGGGTCGCAGATAATCAGCCCCAGCATTTT
CDR3: CASSPGVADNQPQHF

size: many
D: TRBD1
J: TRBJ2-3
V: TRBV5-1
DNA: TGCGCCAGCAGCGTGGGACAGGGAAGAGATACGCAGTATTTT
CDR3: CASSVGQGRDTQYF

size: NA
D: TRBD2
J: TRBJ2-3
V: TRBV18
DNA: TGTGCCAGCTCACCACCGGGGGGACTAGCGGGGGAAGGCACAGATACGCAGTATTTT
CDR3: CASSPPGGLAGEGTDTQYF

size: few
D: TRBD2
J: TRBJ2-1
V: TRBV5-1
DNA: TGCGCCAGCAGCGGAAGCGGGAGCCTCTACAATGAGCAGTTCTTC
CDR3: CASSGSGSLYNEQFF

size: NA
D: TRBD1
J: TRBJ1-2
V: TRBV10-3
DNA: TGTGCCATTCTACAGGGGGCCGGCTACACCTTC
CDR3: CAILQGAGYTF

size: once
D: TRBD1
J: TRBJ1-1
V: TRBV6-4
DNA: TGTGCCAGCAGTGATCAACAGGGGACTGAAGCTTTCTTT
CDR3: CASSDQQGTEAFF

size: few
D: NA
J: TRBJ2-3
V: TRBV20-1
DNA: TGCAGGGTAGAAGGAGTCGACGCAGATACGCAGTATTTT
CDR3: CRVEGVDADTQYF

size: NA
D: NA
J: TRBJ2-1
V: TRBV6-6
DNA: TGTGCCAGCAGTTCAGGACACAATGAGCAGTTCTTC
CDR3: CASSSGHNEQFF

size: NA
D: TRBD1
J: TRBJ2-7
V: TRBV4-1
DNA: TGCGCCAGCAGCCCTATATCCCTAAGAGACAGGGGTTCCTACGAGCAGTACTTC
CDR3: CASSPISLRDRGSYEQYF

size: NA
D: TRBD1
J: TRBJ2-1
V: TRBV24-1
DNA: TGTGCCACCAGTCCTACCGGGACAGGGTCATCTTGGGATGAGCAGTTCTTC
CDR3: CATSPTGTGSSWDEQFF

size: NA
D: TRBD2
J: TRBJ2-7
V: TRBV20-1
DNA: TGCAGTGCTACTGTTAGCGGGAGGGCGTACGAGCAGTACTTC
CDR3: CSATVSGRAYEQYF

size: NA
D: NA
J: TRBJ1-1
V: TRBV12-3/TRBV12-4
DNA: TGTGCCAGCAGTTTTCGGGGGTCTCCTGAAGCTTTCTTT
CDR3: CASSFRGSPEAFF

size: NA
D: TRBD1
J: TRBJ2-3
V: TRBV6-1
DNA: TGTGCCAGCAGTGAAGCGGGGACAGGGATAGATACGCAGTATTTT
CDR3: CASSEAGTGIDTQYF

size: few
D: NA
J: TRBJ1-2
V: TRBV30
DNA: TGTGCCTGGAGACGAGGCTACACCTTC
CDR3: CAWRRGYTF